One sample yielded the 30 T cell receptor beta chains listed below, sequenced in a study of blood T cell repertoires in COVID-19. Repertoires were generated with immunoSEQ multiplex PCR, while TCRdb's copy carries only in-frame clones and drops some. The repertoire has some 65,000 clones, approximately 93% of them found once; the top ten carry roughly 2.7%. Input material: peripheral blood. Receptors were obtained from a man aged 65-85 years with active COVID-19.

The chain carries TRBV12-3 or TRBV12-4 and TRBJ1-6; possibly TRBD1 for D (6 bases). The CDR3 sequence is 13 residues long. Trimming removed 8 bases at V and 9 bases at J, with 14 bases between. Here the CDR3 reads CASSSTGISPLHF. CDR3 coding DNA: TGTGCCAGCTCCTCGACAGGTATTTCACCCCTCCACTTT.

In this sample, this clone turned up once. The CDR3: CASSPSGGPYEQYV. CDR3 DNA sequence: TGTGCCAGCAGTCCCTCGGGGGGGCCTTACGAGCAGTACGTC. The rearrangement joins TRBV28 to TRBJ2-7; 8 bases match TRBD2. The J segment lost 4 bases and the V segment lost 5 bases, leaving 7 bases of the junction unmatched. The length of the CDR3 is 14 residues. The germline gives CDR1 MDHEN, CDR2 SYDVKM.

The sample holds one count of this clone. This rearrangement joins TRBV29-1 to TRBJ1-1; 7 nucleotides match TRBD1. V was clipped by 5 bases and J by 1 base; unmatched bases: 4. The CDR3 runs to 13 residues. The germline V gene has CDR1 SQVTM and CDR2 ANQGSEA. CDR3 amino acids: CSVSRQGNTEAFF. The CDR3 nucleotides are TGCAGCGTTAGTAGACAGGGGAACACTGAAGCTTTCTTT.

The chain carries TRBV6-2 or TRBV6-3 and TRBJ2-1; possibly TRBD1 for D (6 bases). Germline CDR1 and CDR2: MNHEY and SVGEGT. The CDR3 consists of 14 residues. The ends were cut back, 6 bases at V and 4 bases at J, with 13 bases in the middle. DNA of the CDR3: TGTGCCAGCAGCCTTGGGACAAGTTACAATGAGCAGTTCTTC. Its protein product is CASSLGTSYNEQFF.

The chain links TRBV5-1 to TRBJ2-1; a weak D match, TRBD2 (7 bases). The CDR3 spans 16 residues. Trimming left V 5 bases short and J 3 bases short, with 18 bases between. Germline V gene data show CDR1 as SGHRS and CDR2 as YFSETQ. The CDR3 is CASSLGRGALYNEQFF. CDR3 nucleotide sequence: TGCGCCAGCAGTCTGGGACGGGGGGCCCTCTACAATGAGCAGTTCTTC.

The chain couples TRBV4-1 to TRBJ2-1, with TRBD2 matching 11 bases. Trimming removed 6 bases from V and 4 bases from J; junction bases left unmatched: 8. This CDR3 region has 16 residues. Germline CDR1 MGHRA, CDR2 YSYEKL. CDR3: CASRKSGTSGYNEQFF. The CDR3 bases are TGCGCCAGCAGGAAATCCGGGACTAGCGGATACAATGAGCAGTTCTTC.

This chain joins TRBV7-8 and TRBJ2-7, with 7 bases identical to TRBD1. V lost 1 base and J lost 8; bases outside the gene matches: 5. The CDR3 is 13 residues long. Germline-derived CDR1 and CDR2 are SGHVS and FQNEAQ. In DNA, the CDR3 is TGTGCCAGCAGCTTAGGGACAGGAGTGCAGCAGTACGTC. Protein product: CASSLGTGVQQYV.

CDR3 in DNA: TGTGCCAGCAGCAGAGTAGCGGGGGGGCCGGTAGATACGCAGTATTTT. Protein: CASSRVAGGPVDTQYF. V usage is TRBV7-2 and J usage is TRBJ2-3, with 11 bases lining up with TRBD2. Trimming at V came to 5 bases and at J to 5 bases, leaving 9 bases not matched to a gene. The CDR3 is made up of 16 amino acids. CDR1 is SGHTA and CDR2 is FQGNSA in the germline V gene.

This clone appeared a single time. The V call is TRBV2, the J call TRBJ1-6; D remains ambiguous. This CDR3 has 14 residues. The V and J ends lost 4 bases and 11 bases respectively, with 15 bases between them. Germline CDR1 and CDR2: SNHLY and FYNNEI. CDR3 nucleotides: TGTGCCAGCAGTGGAGACTCCGCTGTAGCACCCCTCCACTTT. This sequence encodes CASSGDSAVAPLHF.

The chain carries TRBV11-3 and TRBJ2-5, with a weak D call TRBD1 (6 bases). This CDR3 spans 15 amino acids. The ends were cut back, 2 bases at V and 5 bases at J, with 15 bases in the middle. In germline, CDR1 is SGHNT, CDR2 YENEEA. In DNA, the CDR3 is TGTGCCAGCAGCTTATATTCTGGGGGCCGGGAGACCCAGTACTTC. Translated, it gives CASSLYSGGRETQYF.

In regard to this clone: One end of the junction is discordant with germline, which a read error may explain. The genes are TRBV6-1 and TRBJ1-2; the D gene is possibly TRBD1 (6 bases). This CDR3 has 14 amino acids. Germline CDR1 MNHNS, CDR2 SASEGT. The DNA for the CDR3 is TGTGCCAGCAGCGAAGGGGCAGGGGTTTGGGGCTACACCTTC. Amino acids: CASSEGAGVWGYTF.

The V gene is TRBV5-3, the J gene TRBJ2-7; the D gene is possibly TRBD2 (6 bases). TRBV5-3 is an ORF, with its function uncertain. With 4 bases removed from V and 3 bases from J, the gap between germline ends came to 26 bases. The CDR3 runs 18 residues. Here the CDR3 DNA reads TGTGCCAGAAGCCACGACGGGGGACCGGGGTGGGCTTTCTACGAGCAGTACGTC. It translates to CARSHDGGPGWAFYEQYV.

The chain has TRBV6-1 and TRBJ1-2, with a possible D match to TRBD1 (6 bases). V was clipped by 3 bases and J by 4 bases, with 15 bases between them. CDR1 is MNHNS, CDR2 SASEGT, per germline. This CDR3 is built from 15 residues. In DNA form, the CDR3 reads TGTGCCAGCAGTGAGAATATCGTGGGGGCCTATGGCTACACCTTC. Its protein product is CASSENIVGAYGYTF.

Here the CDR3 reads CASSLVKQGGGETQYF. CDR3 bases: TGTGCCAGCAGCTTAGTCAAACAAGGGGGCGGGGAGACCCAGTACTTC. This chain links TRBV11-1 with TRBJ2-5, with 7 bases aligning to TRBD1. With V trimmed by 1 base and J by 5 bases, 10 bases remained unmatched. The CDR3 length is 16 residues. Germline loops: CDR1 SGHAT, CDR2 FQDESV (reference sequence). The variable domain in full, completed from reference TRBV11-1 and TRBJ2-5, reads EAEVAQSPRYKITEKSQAVAFWCDPISGHATLYWYRQILGQGPELLVQFQDESVVDDSQLPKDRFSAERLKGVDSTLKIQPAELGDSAMYLCASSLVKQGGGETQYFGPGTRLLVL.

The V gene is TRBV2, the J gene TRBJ2-7, with D unclear. The ends were cut back, 6 bases at V and 4 bases at J, with 10 bases in the middle. This CDR3 is 12 amino acids long. Germline V gives CDR1 SNHLY, CDR2 FYNNEI. CDR3 sequence reads: CASRVQSYEQYF. The CDR3 DNA follows: TGTGCCAGCAGGGTACAGAGTTACGAGCAGTACTTC.

The gene calls are TRBV19 and TRBJ1-1; D may be TRBD1 (6 bases). V shed 7 bases and J shed 2 bases, with 11 bases lying between them. The CDR3 is made up of 13 amino acids. Germline CDR1 is LNHDA and CDR2 is SQIVND (reference sequence). CDR3 sequence reads: CASTTGQNTEAFF. In DNA form, the CDR3 reads TGTGCCAGTACCACGGGACAAAACACTGAAGCTTTCTTT. Complete variable domain (other parts from reference TRBV19 and TRBJ1-1): DGGITQSPKYLFRKEGQNVTLSCEQNLNHDAMYWYRQDPGQGLRLIYYSQIVNDFQKGDIAEGYSVSREKKESFPLTVTSAQKNPTAFYLCASTTGQNTEAFFGQGTRLTVV.

The rearrangement links TRBV5-1 to TRBJ2-7; 7 bases map to TRBD1. V was clipped by 2 bases and J by 2 bases; unmatched bases: 7. In germline, CDR1 is SGHRS, CDR2 YFSETQ. This CDR3 has 15 amino acids. The CDR3 protein is CASSLGDRVTYEQYF. DNA for the CDR3: TGCGCCAGCAGCTTAGGGGACAGAGTCACCTACGAGCAGTACTTC.

This sequence joins TRBV14 and TRBJ1-5; D is unclear. This CDR3 comprises 18 residues. Trimming left V 0 bases short and J 2 bases short, with 17 bases between. From germline, CDR1 is SGHDN and CDR2 FVKESK. CDR3 DNA: TGTGCCAGCAGCCAAGATCCCCCCCAAAAAGCTTGCAATCAGCCCCAGCATTTT. Residues: CASSQDPPQKACNQPQHF.

The V and J genes are TRBV4-3 and TRBJ2-2; 7 positions agree with TRBD2. Unmatched junction bases numbered 7, after V lost 0 bases and J lost 3 bases. The germline gives CDR1 LGHNA, CDR2 YSLEER. CDR3 length: 17 amino acids. CDR3 DNA sequence: TGCGCCAGCAGCCAAGAGTCCAGCGGGGACTACACCGGGGAGCTGTTTTTT. It is translated as CASSQESSGDYTGELFF.

Details on this clone: Distinct nucleotide sequences in the sample also encode this CDR3. V gene TRBV18 combines with J gene TRBJ2-2; 7 bases align to TRBD1. This CDR3 spans 15 amino acids. Germline values: CDR1 KGHSH, CDR2 LQKENI. V shed 1 base and J 4 bases; nucleotides not matched to a gene: 3. CDR3 in amino acids: CASSPRQGSTGELFF. CDR3 bases: TGTGCCAGCTCACCACGACAGGGATCCACCGGGGAGCTGTTTTTT.

This clone was found once. The chain has TRBV10-3 and TRBJ2-4; 10 nucleotides align to TRBD1. Germline assignment: CDR1 ENHRY and CDR2 SYGVKD. The V and J ends lost 0 bases and 8 bases, in that order; junction bases with no gene match: 4. CDR3 length: 15 amino acids. CDR3: CAISESTGGAYIQYF. The DNA of the CDR3 is TGTGCCATCAGTGAGTCGACAGGGGGCGCATACATTCAGTACTTC.

This sequence joins TRBV27 and TRBJ2-1, with D maybe TRBD2 (7 bases). Trimming took 5 bases from V and 2 from J, leaving 16 bases between them. From germline, CDR1 is MNHEY and CDR2 SMNVEV (reference sequence). The CDR3 is 16 amino acids. This CDR3 is CASSPVGGGTYNEQFF. In nucleotides, the CDR3 is TGTGCCAGCAGTCCCGTCGGCGGGGGCACCTACAATGAGCAGTTCTTC.

This chain uses TRBV7-9 with TRBJ1-3; weak D call: TRBD1 (6 bases). This CDR3 has 16 residues. The ends were cut back, 4 bases at V and 0 bases at J, with 13 bases in the middle. The germline V gene has CDR1 SEHNR and CDR2 FQNEAQ (reference sequence). CDR3 protein: CASSSRDTDSGNTIYF. CDR3 nucleotide sequence: TGTGCCAGCAGCTCACGGGACACCGACTCTGGAAACACCATATATTTT.

The rearrangement uses TRBV5-8 and TRBJ2-6; the D is unclear. This CDR3 has 17 residues. The germline V gene has CDR1 SGHTS and CDR2 YDEGEE. Trimming removed 1 base at V and 2 bases at J, with 13 bases between. The CDR3 is CASSLIVGPPGANVLTF. The DNA of the CDR3 is TGTGCCAGCAGCTTGATAGTGGGCCCCCCTGGGGCCAACGTCCTGACTTTC. The variable domain in full, completed from reference TRBV5-8 and TRBJ2-6, reads EAGVTQSPTHLIKTRGQQATLRCSPISGHTSVYWYQQALGLGLQFLLWYDEGEERNRGNFPPRFSGRQFPNYSSELNVNALELEDSALYLCASSLIVGPPGANVLTFGAGSRLTVL.

The gene calls are TRBV19 and TRBJ2-3, with D possibly TRBD2 on 5 matching bases. Per the germline V gene, CDR1 is LNHDA and CDR2 is SQIVND (reference sequence). This CDR3 has 17 amino acids. With 1 base removed from V and 0 bases from J, the gap between germline ends came to 14 bases. DNA for the CDR3: TGTGCCAGTAGTATAGCGTCGCGGAGGTACAGCACAGATACGCAGTATTTT. Protein: CASSIASRRYSTDTQYF.

This chain links TRBV19 with TRBJ1-2, with TRBD1 matching over 7 bases. V shed 6 bases, J shed 7 bases, and the junction held 11 bases outside the gene matches. CDR1 is LNHDA, CDR2 SQIVND, per germline (reference sequence). The CDR3 is made up of 14 amino acids. The CDR3 loop is CASSDREISGGYTF. CDR3 DNA: TGTGCCAGTAGCGACAGGGAAATCTCGGGTGGCTACACCTTC.

The chain uses TRBV7-2 and TRBJ2-5, with 11 bases lining up with TRBD2. The CDR3 extends over 16 amino acids. Trimming cost V 2 bases and J 5 bases; bases outside gene matches: 7. CDR1 and CDR2 (germline): SGHTA, FQGNSA. The CDR3 nucleotides read TGTGCCAGCAGCTTACTTAGCGGGGGGGCGGGTGAGACCCAGTACTTC. Its protein is CASSLLSGGAGETQYF.

V and J are TRBV6-2 or TRBV6-3 and TRBJ2-3, with 10 nucleotides matching TRBD2. The germline gives CDR1 MNHEY, CDR2 SVGEGT. V shed 4 bases and J 4 bases; nucleotides not matched to a gene: 5. The length of the CDR3 is 15 residues. CDR3 region: CASSFPAGGADTQYF. DNA for the CDR3: TGTGCCAGCAGTTTCCCAGCGGGGGGGGCAGATACGCAGTATTTT.

This clone was observed once. The chain joins TRBV9 to TRBJ2-7; 10 bases align to TRBD1. J lost 2 bases, V lost 0 bases, and 5 bases had no gene match. Per germline, CDR1 SGDLS and CDR2 YYNGEE. The CDR3 has 16 amino acids. CDR3 sequence (DNA): TGTGCCAGCAGCGTAGAAGGGACAGGGGTCCCCTACGAGCAGTACGTC. Translated, it gives CASSVEGTGVPYEQYV.

The CDR3 reads CASSLGLAERETQYF. The CDR3 nucleotides read TGTGCCAGCAGCTTAGGGCTAGCGGAGCGAGAGACCCAGTACTTC. The chain recombines TRBV7-9 with TRBJ2-5; TRBD2 aligns across 7 bases. The CDR3 has 15 residues. V dropped 1 base and J dropped 4; count of bases not matched to a gene: 6. Looked up from germline, CDR1 is SEHNR and CDR2 is FQNEAQ (reference sequence).